The 14 T cell receptor beta chains below were found in one sample sequenced in a study of blood T cell repertoires in COVID-19. The data were produced by immunoSEQ multiplex PCR, yet TCRdb's version contains in-frame clones alone and is incomplete. The sample lists some 380,000 clones; over 65% were seen once. Sequencing used peripheral blood. These receptors all come from a human donor with acute or convalescent COVID-19. The donor label of this sample is uncertain.

The rearrangement joins TRBV7-9 to TRBJ2-1; 10 bases align to TRBD2. J gave up 5 bases and V 2 bases, and 9 bases lay outside the gene matches. The CDR3 covers 17 residues. Germline values: CDR1 SEHNR, CDR2 FQNEAQ (reference sequence). The CDR3 DNA sequence: TGTGCCAGCAGCTTAAGGGCCCTAGCGGGGGCAGACAATGAGCAGTTCTTC. The encoded protein is CASSLRALAGADNEQFF.

The chain carries TRBV3-1 (or the pseudogene TRBV3-2) and TRBJ1-2, with 8 positions matching TRBD1. CDR3 size: 14 residues. V trimming: 4 bases; J trimming: 7 bases; junction bases outside the gene matches: 8. CDR1 and CDR2 from the germline V gene are LGHDT and YNNKEL (reference sequence). The DNA for the CDR3 is TGTGCCAGCAGCCCCCTCCCAGGGGGCCCTGGCTACACCTTC. Translating it yields CASSPLPGGPGYTF.

This chain uses TRBV5-1 with TRBJ2-7, with 10 bases matching TRBD1. The germline CDR1 and CDR2 sequences are SGHRS and YFSETQ. This CDR3 is 21 amino acids long. V trimming: 1 base; J trimming: 3 bases; junction bases outside the gene matches: 22. CDR3 sequence: CASSLSPGDRGQTSILYEQYF. DNA of the CDR3: TGCGCCAGCAGCTTGTCCCCCGGGGACAGGGGACAAACTTCCATTCTCTACGAGCAGTACTTC.

This sequence joins TRBV29-1 and TRBJ2-1; possible D gene TRBD1, 6 bases. The germline V gene has CDR1 SQVTM and CDR2 ANQGSEA. Trimming shortened V by 0 bases and J by 7 bases, and 16 bases separated the two germline ends. The length of the CDR3 is 15 residues. The CDR3 is CSVEDFRERGNEQFF. The CDR3 DNA reads TGCAGCGTTGAAGATTTCCGGGAAAGGGGGAATGAGCAGTTCTTC.

The genes are TRBV5-4 and TRBJ2-3; the match to TRBD2 covers 10 bases. With V trimmed by 5 bases and J by 1 base, 4 bases remained unmatched. This CDR3 spans 15 amino acids. CDR1 and CDR2 (germline): SGHNT, YYREEE (reference sequence). The CDR3 DNA is TGTGCCAGCAGATTAGCGGGGGGTCGCACAGATACGCAGTATTTT. Amino acid sequence: CASRLAGGRTDTQYF.

The chain links TRBV6-5 to TRBJ1-2, with 10 bases identical to TRBD1. The CDR3 consists of 14 residues. Germline V gene sequence: CDR1 MNHEY, CDR2 SVGAGI. The trim removed 5 bases at V and 4 bases at J, leaving 4 bases unmatched. Here the CDR3 reads CASSLRTGGYGYTF. CDR3 nucleotides: TGTGCCAGCAGTCTACGGACAGGGGGCTATGGCTACACCTTC.

V gene TRBV19 combines with J gene TRBJ1-2, with D possibly matching TRBD1 (6 bases). Germline CDR1 is LNHDA and CDR2 is SQIVND (reference sequence). V was shortened by 4 bases and J by 8 bases, with 14 bases between the two germline ends. CDR3 length equals 13 residues. The CDR3 loop is CASSKNRVRGYTF. The DNA for the CDR3 is TGTGCCAGTAGTAAGAACAGGGTCCGGGGCTACACCTTC.

The rearrangement joins TRBV4-1 to TRBJ2-3; no clear D. In germline, CDR1 is MGHRA, CDR2 YSYEKL. Trimming stripped 4 bases from V and 0 bases from J, with 8 bases between. This CDR3 has 14 residues. CDR3 loop: CASSRTSSTDTQYF. DNA for the CDR3: TGCGCCAGCAGCCGAACTTCTAGCACAGATACGCAGTATTTT.

V gene TRBV5-6 combines with J gene TRBJ2-5, with D possibly TRBD1 on 5 matching bases. This CDR3 contains 16 residues. CDR1 is SGHDT, CDR2 YYEEEE, per germline. With 3 bases removed from V and 3 bases from J, the gap between germline ends came to 18 bases. CDR3 loop: CASSWTIGIGKETQYF. CDR3 bases: TGTGCCAGCAGCTGGACAATAGGGATTGGAAAAGAGACCCAGTACTTC.

Here the CDR3 reads CSGRLTGELFF. The CDR3 DNA sequence: TGCAGCGGCAGGCTCACCGGGGAGCTGTTTTTT. The genes are TRBV29-1 and TRBJ2-2; no reliable D call. V lost 7 bases and J 4 bases, leaving 7 bases between the germline ends. The length of the CDR3 is 11 residues. Germline V gene lookup returns CDR1 SQVTM and CDR2 ANQGSEA.

The chain uses TRBV30 and TRBJ1-2; D ambiguous. Germline CDR1 GTSNPN, CDR2 SVGIG (reference sequence). The CDR3 totals 13 residues. The germline V and J ends were trimmed by 2 bases and 2 bases, with 9 bases remaining between them. DNA for the CDR3: TGTGCCTGGAGTATATCCCAGAACTATGGCTACACCTTC. As protein: CAWSISQNYGYTF.

The rearrangement joins TRBV6-5 to TRBJ2-6, with TRBD2 matching over 8 bases. The germline gives CDR1 MNHEY, CDR2 SVGAGI. V gave up 10 bases and J gave up 0 bases; unmatched junction bases: 5. CDR3 length: 15 residues. The CDR3 loop is CATGGHFSGANVLTF. In DNA, the CDR3 is TGTGCCACGGGGGGGCACTTCTCTGGGGCCAACGTCCTGACTTTC.

In the case of this clone: Other DNA sequences in the same sample also yield this CDR3. The chain uses TRBV5-1 and TRBJ1-2; possibly TRBD1 for D (6 bases). Trimming cost V 4 bases and J 2 bases, with 9 bases left between them. This CDR3 region has 13 residues. CDR1 and CDR2 from the germline V gene are SGHRS and YFSETQ. The CDR3 region is CASSPDRNYGYTF. The CDR3 DNA reads as TGCGCCAGCAGCCCGGACAGAAACTATGGCTACACCTTC.

This chain joins TRBV7-9 and TRBJ2-3, with D tentatively TRBD2 (6 bases). In germline, CDR1 is SEHNR, CDR2 FQNEAQ (reference sequence). The CDR3 sequence is 14 residues long. V was shortened by 1 base and J by 8 bases, with 13 bases between the two germline ends. This CDR3 reads CASSLGFAEGTQYF. CDR3 in DNA: TGTGCCAGCAGCTTAGGTTTTGCGGAGGGTACGCAGTATTTT.